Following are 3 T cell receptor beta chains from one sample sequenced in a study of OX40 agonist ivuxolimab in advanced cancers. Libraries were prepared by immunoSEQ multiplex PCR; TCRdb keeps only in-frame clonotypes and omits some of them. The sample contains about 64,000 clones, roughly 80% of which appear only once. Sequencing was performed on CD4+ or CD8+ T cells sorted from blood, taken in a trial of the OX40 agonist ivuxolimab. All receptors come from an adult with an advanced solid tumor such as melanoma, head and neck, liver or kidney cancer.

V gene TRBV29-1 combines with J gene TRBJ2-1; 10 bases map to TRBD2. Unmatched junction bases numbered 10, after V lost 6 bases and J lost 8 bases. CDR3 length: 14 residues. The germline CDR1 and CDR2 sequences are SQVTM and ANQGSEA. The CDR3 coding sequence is TGCAGCGTCTCCCTAGCGGGGGCCGGGGATGAGCAGTTCTTC. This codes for CSVSLAGAGDEQFF.

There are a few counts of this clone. The CDR3 here is CASSPVMGQGAEQYF. The CDR3 DNA reads TGTGCCAGCTCACCAGTTATGGGACAGGGGGCCGAGCAGTACTTC. This chain joins TRBV18 and TRBJ2-7; TRBD1 matches 12 bases. Germline V gene data show CDR1 as KGHSH and CDR2 as LQKENI. Trimming removed 2 bases from V and 6 bases from J; junction bases left unmatched: 5. The CDR3 runs to 15 residues.

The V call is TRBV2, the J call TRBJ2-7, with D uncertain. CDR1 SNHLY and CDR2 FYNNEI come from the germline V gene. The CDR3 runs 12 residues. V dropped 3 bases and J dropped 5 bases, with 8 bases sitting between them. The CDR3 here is CASSEAHHEQYF. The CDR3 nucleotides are TGTGCCAGCAGTGAGGCGCACCACGAGCAGTACTTC.